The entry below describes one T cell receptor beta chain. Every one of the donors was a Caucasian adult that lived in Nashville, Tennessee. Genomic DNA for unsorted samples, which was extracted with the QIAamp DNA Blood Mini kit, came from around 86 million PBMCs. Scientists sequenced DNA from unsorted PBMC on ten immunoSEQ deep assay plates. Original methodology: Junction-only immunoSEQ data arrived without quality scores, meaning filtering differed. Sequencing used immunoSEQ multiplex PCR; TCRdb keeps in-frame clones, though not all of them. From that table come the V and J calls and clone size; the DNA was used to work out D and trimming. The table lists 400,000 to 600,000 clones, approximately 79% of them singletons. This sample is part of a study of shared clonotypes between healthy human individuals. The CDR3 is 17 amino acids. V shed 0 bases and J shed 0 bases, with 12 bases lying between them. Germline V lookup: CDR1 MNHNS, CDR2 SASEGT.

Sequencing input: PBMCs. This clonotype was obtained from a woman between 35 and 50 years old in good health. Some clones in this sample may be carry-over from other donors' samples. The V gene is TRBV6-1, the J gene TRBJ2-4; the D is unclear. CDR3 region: CASSEAIVQSAKNIQYF. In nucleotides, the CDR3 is TGTGCCAGCAGTGAAGCGATAGTTCAGTCAGCCAAAAACATTCAGTACTTC.